The present T cell receptor (beta chain) was sequenced within a study of blood T cells in healthy people across ages. CDR1 is MGHRA and CDR2 is YSYEKL in the germline V gene. The V end was cut by 4 bases, the J end by 0 bases, with 20 bases between. CDR3 size: 18 residues. Together with a sample-barcoded 5' primer, a J-beta primer mix was included in a second PCR lasting roughly 6 to 12 cycles. From the 5' RACE reads, TCRdb called clonotypes with MiXCR, one entry per CDR3 protein. The table records 790,000 or so distinct CDR3 sequences, roughly 50% of them present only once. Sequenced: blood. This TCR came from a man aged 40-49 years in good health. The V and J genes are TRBV4-1 and TRBJ2-3; TRBD1 might be the D (5 bases). This chain's CDR3 is CASSRSLPGPFSTDTQYF. The CDR3 DNA reads as TGCGCCAGCAGCCGATCTCTCCCAGGGCCATTTAGCACAGATACGCAGTATTTT.